A selection of T cell receptor beta chains follows, all from one sample in a study of CD8 T cells in ankylosing spondylitis. TCRdb called the 5' RACE reads again in MiXCR, with one record for every CDR3 protein. The repertoire holds approximately 200,000 distinct CDR3 sequences, with over 10% as singletons. Sequencing was carried out using blood, either unsorted or a sorted T cell fraction (not recorded which). These receptors originate from a male donor with ankylosing spondylitis or in good health (not recorded which). Both conserved end residues are part of each CDR3. D genes are given only for firm matches. The size of a clone is reported for some rows only, either as once, few or many, or as a class for expanded clones.

v_call	clone_size	j_call	d_call	cdr3_nt	cdr3_aa
TRBV12-3/TRBV12-4	many	TRBJ2-1	.	TGTGCCAGCAGTCGAGTACCCCGCGGTGAGCAGTTCTTC	CASSRVPRGEQFF
TRBV4-1	.	TRBJ2-7	.	TGCGCCAGCAGCCCCTCGGCACCCGCAGGGAACTACGAGCAGTACTTC	CASSPSAPAGNYEQYF
TRBV5-1	few	TRBJ1-2	TRBD1	TGCGCCAGCAGCCCCGGACAGGACTATGGCTACACCTTC	CASSPGQDYGYTF
TRBV12-3/TRBV12-4	many	TRBJ2-1	.	TGTGCCAGCAGTTTAGCTAAGGAGGAGCAGTTCTTC	CASSLAKEEQFF
TRBV20-1	.	TRBJ2-1	.	TGCAGTGCTATCCGCCTGCGGACTGGCTCGCACAATGAGCAGTTCTTC	CSAIRLRTGSHNEQFF
TRBV11-2	few	TRBJ2-3	.	TGTGCCAGCAGAGCCATATACACAGATACGCAGTATTTT	CASRAIYTDTQYF
TRBV29-1	.	TRBJ1-1	TRBD1	TGCAGCGTAGAGACAGGGTCCACTGAAGCTTTCTTT	CSVETGSTEAFF
TRBV4-1	few	TRBJ2-1	TRBD2	TGCGCCAGCAGCCATTTGGCGGGAGATGAGCAGTTCTTC	CASSHLAGDEQFF
TRBV19	.	TRBJ2-5	.	TGTGCCAGTAGTATAGCCCCGGAGGGGGCCGTGGAGACCCAGTACTTC	CASSIAPEGAVETQYF
TRBV21-1	.	TRBJ1-3	.	TGTGCCAGCAGCTCCCACGGGCCTGGAAACACCATATATTTT	CASSSHGPGNTIYF
TRBV11-2	few	TRBJ2-3	.	TGTGCCAGCAGCTTGGGACCCTCGGTAGGGGTCACAGATACGCAGTATTTT	CASSLGPSVGVTDTQYF
TRBV13	few	TRBJ2-7	.	TGTGCCAGCAGCTTAGGGGCCTTCTACGAGCAGTACTTC	CASSLGAFYEQYF
TRBV7-2	.	TRBJ2-1	TRBD2	TGTGCCAGCAGCTTCGCAGCAAAGGGACTAGCGCAAAACAATGAGCAGTTCTTC	CASSFAAKGLAQNNEQFF
TRBV27	few	TRBJ2-2	.	TGTGCCAGCAGTCCTACCGGGCTACCTAGCGGGGAGCTGTTTTTT	CASSPTGLPSGELFF
TRBV7-8	few	TRBJ2-1	TRBD1	TGTGCCAGCAGCCCCGGGACAGGGTTGTCCAATGAGCAGTTCTTC	CASSPGTGLSNEQFF
TRBV5-5	few	TRBJ2-1	TRBD2	TGTGCCAGCAGCCCCTTCCGGACTAGCGGTTCTTACAATGAGCAGTTCTTC	CASSPFRTSGSYNEQFF
TRBV5-1	few	TRBJ1-5	.	TGCGCCAGCAGCTTGGGGAGCGTCGGTTATAGCAATCAGCCCCAGCATTTT	CASSLGSVGYSNQPQHF
TRBV5-4	.	TRBJ2-5	TRBD2	TGTGCCAGCAGCTTTCGGGTTGTGCAGCGGGGGCCCTCTTGGGAGACCCAGTACTTC	CASSFRVVQRGPSWETQYF
TRBV14	few	TRBJ2-1	.	TGTGCCAGCAGCCAATTCGCTGGCCCAGGTCCCTACAATGAGCAGTTCTTC	CASSQFAGPGPYNEQFF
TRBV29-1	.	TRBJ1-5	.	TGCAGCGTTGCAGGGGAGGATAGCAATCAGCCCCAGCATTTT	CSVAGEDSNQPQHF
TRBV28	.	TRBJ2-5	.	TGTGCCAGCAGTCCCCCGGGGCAATCGGACCAGACCCAGTACTTC	CASSPPGQSDQTQYF
TRBV4-2	.	TRBJ2-1	TRBD2	TGTGCCAGCAGCCCCTCTAGCGGAGGCGAGTTCTTC	CASSPSSGGEFF
TRBV6-4	many	TRBJ2-3	TRBD2	TGTGCCAGCAGTGACTCCGGGGGGAGGTCAGATACGCAGTATTTT	CASSDSGGRSDTQYF
TRBV12-3/TRBV12-4	many	TRBJ2-7	TRBD2	TGTGCCAGCAGTCCCCCGGGACTAGCGGGGAACTACGAGCAGTACTTC	CASSPPGLAGNYEQYF
TRBV6-6	many	TRBJ1-5	.	TGTGCCAGCAGTTACGCAGGGACCGGAAATCAGCCCCAGCATTTT	CASSYAGTGNQPQHF
TRBV15	few	TRBJ1-4	.	TGTGCCACCAGCAGAGATATAGGGGAGGGCGTTGAAAAACTGTTTTTT	CATSRDIGEGVEKLFF
TRBV7-8	many	TRBJ2-3	TRBD2	TGTGCCAGCAGCTTGGGGAGGGGAGATACGCAGTATTTT	CASSLGRGDTQYF
TRBV7-6	.	TRBJ2-4	.	TGTGCCAGGAACCCAAATCCCCGGGGGAACATTCAGTACTTC	CARNPNPRGNIQYF
TRBV11-2	few	TRBJ2-5	TRBD1	TGTGCCAGCAGCACCCTACGGGACAGCCTACCCGAGACCCAGTACTTC	CASSTLRDSLPETQYF
TRBV12-3/TRBV12-4	.	TRBJ2-1	TRBD2	TGTGCCAGCAGCAACCGGGGGGGGTCCTACAATGAGCAGTTCTTC	CASSNRGGSYNEQFF
TRBV12-5	.	TRBJ2-1	TRBD1	TGTGCTAGTGGTTGGCAGGGGGCTACAGGAGAGCAGTTCTTC	CASGWQGATGEQFF
TRBV19	few	TRBJ2-1	TRBD2	TGTGCCAGTAGTATAGATGTGGGGGATCGGGAGGATGAGCAGTTCTTC	CASSIDVGDREDEQFF
TRBV7-9	few	TRBJ2-7	TRBD2	TGTGCCAGCAGCTTAGGTGCGGGGGTGCAGTACTTC	CASSLGAGVQYF
TRBV7-9	few	TRBJ1-1	.	TGTGCCAGCAGCCCTGACGGGGCGGGCGACACTGAAGCTTTCTTT	CASSPDGAGDTEAFF
TRBV10-3	.	TRBJ1-4	TRBD1	TGTGCCACCAGGGGGGAAACTAATGAAAAACTGTTTTTT	CATRGETNEKLFF
TRBV4-1	.	TRBJ1-1	.	TGCGCCAGCAGCCACGAGACACTCTGGGGAGCTTTCTTT	CASSHETLWGAFF
TRBV6-2/TRBV6-3	few	TRBJ2-1	.	TGTGCCAGCAGTTCTCTACAGACCCCGGGCAATGAGCAGTTCTTC	CASSSLQTPGNEQFF
TRBV20-1	.	TRBJ2-2	.	TGCAGTGCTAGGGACCTTAGTAACACCGGGGAGCTGTTTTTT	CSARDLSNTGELFF
TRBV6-1	.	TRBJ2-3	TRBD2	TGTGCCAGCCAAATTACAGCGGGAGGGTCAGATACGCAGTATTTT	CASQITAGGSDTQYF
TRBV7-9	.	TRBJ2-1	.	TGTGCCAGCAGCTTAACTTCGGGGGCCTCCTACAATGAGCAGTTCTTC	CASSLTSGASYNEQFF
TRBV6-5	.	TRBJ2-7	TRBD1	TGTGCCAGCAGTTACGGGACAGGGCTCTACGAGCAGTACTTC	CASSYGTGLYEQYF
TRBV6-1	few	TRBJ1-6	TRBD1	TGTGCCAGCAGTCCGGACAGGAGTTTTTCCTATAATTCACCCCTCCACTTT	CASSPDRSFSYNSPLHF
TRBV29-1	few	TRBJ2-7	.	TGCAGCGTTGAAATCCAGTACGAGCAGTACTTC	CSVEIQYEQYF
TRBV4-1	.	TRBJ1-2	.	TGCGCCAGCAGCCAAGATGATCATTCAGGGGCGGGCGGCTACACCTTC	CASSQDDHSGAGGYTF